Reported below is one T cell receptor beta chain. The CDR3 totals 13 residues. Looked up from germline, CDR1 is MNHNY and CDR2 is SVGAGI (reference sequence). Trimming pared 6 bases from V and 4 bases from J, leaving 12 bases between. Clones were sequenced by immunoSEQ multiplex PCR, and TCRdb holds only the in-frame ones, with some missing. The profile shows around 600,000 clones, 95% to 98% of them singletons. The data derive from a study of shared clonotypes between healthy human individuals. The sequence was obtained from a woman aged 30 to 39 in good health. The J gene is TRBJ1-2, the V gene TRBV6-6; D is uncertain. Input material: naive CD4+ T cells sorted from blood. Subset of the sample: CD45RA+ positively selected. The chain's CDR3 is CASRPRGLYGYTF. For the CDR3, the DNA is TGTGCCAGCAGACCTCGAGGTCTCTATGGCTACACCTTC.